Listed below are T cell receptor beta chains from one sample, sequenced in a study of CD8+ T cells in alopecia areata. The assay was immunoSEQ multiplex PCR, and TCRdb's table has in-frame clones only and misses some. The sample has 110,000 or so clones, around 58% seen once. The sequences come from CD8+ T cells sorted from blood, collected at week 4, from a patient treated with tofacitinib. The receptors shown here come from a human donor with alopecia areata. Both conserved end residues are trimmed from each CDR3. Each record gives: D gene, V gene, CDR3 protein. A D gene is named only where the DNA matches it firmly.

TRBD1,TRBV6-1,ASSGTGGIPQY
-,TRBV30,AWYEGDQETQY
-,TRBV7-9,ASSLVRQVTDTQY
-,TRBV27,ASSLSDSGVSPLH
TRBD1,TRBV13,ASSLYRGYEQY
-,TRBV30,AWTEGQETQY
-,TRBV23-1,ASSQRRVPYNEQF
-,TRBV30,AWSVHSYEQY
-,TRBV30,AWSVTEYNEQF
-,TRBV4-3,ASSQKGAGEPAEQF
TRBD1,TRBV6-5,ASSETGDNSPLH
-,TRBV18,ASSPPGEEQY
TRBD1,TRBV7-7,ASSDRVSNQPQH
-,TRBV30,AWSAGREETQY
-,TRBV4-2,ASSQDRGTGKEKLF
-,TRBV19,ASSVLPKGPNYGYT
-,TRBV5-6,ASSYGTEAF
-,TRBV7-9,ASSRTGRKNEKLF
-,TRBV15,ATSRDRADSTDTQY